Listed below are T cell receptor beta chains from one sample, sequenced in a study of CD8 T cells in ankylosing spondylitis. Each CDR3 protein gets one entry after TCRdb re-called the 5' RACE reads with MiXCR. The table lists roughly 700,000 distinct CDR3 sequences, around a fifth of them singletons, with about 19% in the top ten. Sequenced material: blood, either unsorted or a sorted T cell fraction (not recorded which). The receptors were gathered from a male donor with ankylosing spondylitis. CDR3s leave out the opening cysteine and the closing phenylalanine or tryptophan.

J,V,CDR3
TRBJ1-5,TRBV6-2/TRBV6-3,ASSKLDGAGGNQPQH
TRBJ1-4,TRBV15,ATSRDRGAEKLF
TRBJ1-1,TRBV24-1,ATSDPGQGDTEAF
TRBJ2-2,TRBV7-2,ASSSDNAGELF
TRBJ2-7,TRBV5-1,ASSSEGLISYEQY
TRBJ1-2,TRBV19,ASRRDGPIYGYT
TRBJ2-5,TRBV5-8,ASSPGPAETQY
TRBJ2-7,TRBV20-1,SATQYRGHEQY
TRBJ2-5,TRBV9,ASSVGGTAQETQY
TRBJ2-3,TRBV28,ASATASGGTSTDTQY
TRBJ2-7,TRBV12-3/TRBV12-4,ASSKGRAYEQY
TRBJ2-7,TRBV7-9,ASSHGTSSYEQY
TRBJ2-7,TRBV28,ASSPSGTLYEQY
TRBJ2-3,TRBV5-1,ASSLGTRQGTDTQY
TRBJ2-1,TRBV20-1,SASPGEYNEQF
TRBJ2-5,TRBV5-6,ASSLAPGKQETQY
TRBJ2-1,TRBV13,ASSPPGSGRYEQF
TRBJ2-3,TRBV18,ASSPRGADTQY
TRBJ2-7,TRBV10-3,ATGGASSYEQY
TRBJ2-7,TRBV7-9,ASSLRDREYEQY
TRBJ1-2,TRBV2,ASSRAQGGYGYT
TRBJ1-5,TRBV12-3/TRBV12-4,ASSPDIGQPQH
TRBJ2-5,TRBV20-1,SAPPGNRQETQY
TRBJ1-1,TRBV29-1,SVDQTRPGLTMNTEAF
TRBJ2-7,TRBV12-3/TRBV12-4,ASSILAGGLEQY
TRBJ2-3,TRBV29-1,SVEDVTDTQY
TRBJ2-2,TRBV12-3/TRBV12-4,ASSSRTVPSGELF
TRBJ2-1,TRBV20-1,SAVTGSGEQF
TRBJ1-1,TRBV29-1,SVLSGTSEAF
TRBJ2-7,TRBV6-5,ASRKTGGEQY
TRBJ1-5,TRBV12-3/TRBV12-4,ASSQRQGARQPQH
TRBJ1-2,TRBV12-3/TRBV12-4,ASSGGGAHGYT
TRBJ1-4,TRBV15,ATSRDARGGSEKLF
TRBJ2-3,TRBV25-1,ASSESEDASTDTQY
TRBJ2-2,TRBV12-3/TRBV12-4,ASTILGTGELF
TRBJ2-5,TRBV7-7,ASSPRQGPQETQY
TRBJ1-1,TRBV10-3,AIRGTGNTEAF
TRBJ1-1,TRBV20-1,SASRQGFSTEAF
TRBJ2-7,TRBV20-1,SARDPLAGAYEQY
TRBJ2-1,TRBV4-1,ASRPGLAGELGSEQF
TRBJ2-2,TRBV10-3,AIGMVSGNANTGELF
TRBJ2-7,TRBV10-3,AISAPGQMSYEQY
TRBJ1-2,TRBV28,ASSFGDRPNYGYT
TRBJ1-4,TRBV5-2,ASNSPQGASATNEKLF
TRBJ2-7,TRBV27,ASGTSVAYEQY
TRBJ2-1,TRBV6-1,ASSPGLAGRRVGEQF
TRBJ1-5,TRBV12-3/TRBV12-4,ASSLAEGVEPQH
TRBJ1-1,TRBV29-1,SVGREMNTEAF
TRBJ2-2,TRBV12-3/TRBV12-4,ASNEGGLGTGELF
TRBJ1-2,TRBV7-2,ASSRQQGQGVYGYT
TRBJ1-1,TRBV6-6,ASRMTGRPEAF
TRBJ1-5,TRBV6-2/TRBV6-3,ASSSRASNQPQH
TRBJ1-1,TRBV20-1,SALQAVVTEAF
TRBJ2-1,TRBV6-4,ASSERGLDYNEQF
TRBJ2-1,TRBV11-2,ASSPIGAAIYNEQF
TRBJ2-1,TRBV20-1,SATGTSGRTQF
TRBJ1-5,TRBV25-1,ASRERGSNQPQH